This is a list of T cell receptor beta chains from one sample in a study of beta chain features in type 1 diabetes. Using immunoSEQ multiplex PCR, the repertoire was profiled, and TCRdb retains in-frame clones only, with some absent. The repertoire includes some 640,000 clones, roughly an eighth of them detected once, and 0.03% to 0.04% sits in the top ten. Material for sequencing was naive CD4+ T cells from blood. The receptors were sampled from a man younger than 35 with type 1 diabetes. The CDR3 runs from the conserved cysteine through the conserved F or W. D genes are given only for firm matches. Size is stated for part of the rows, as once, few or many counts, or as a class when the clone is expanded.

DNA: TGTGCCTGGAGTGTTGTCAAGACAGGGAACTATGGCTACACCTTC
CDR3: CAWSVVKTGNYGYTF
size: few
V: TRBV30
J: TRBJ1-2
length: 15
D: TRBD1

DNA: TGTGCCAGCAGCGAGGGACAGGGGTCCACAGATACGCAGTATTTT
CDR3: CASSEGQGSTDTQYF
size: -
V: TRBV9
J: TRBJ2-3
length: 15
D: TRBD1

DNA: TGTGCCAGCAGCCAAGAGACGATAGCGAAGCAGTACTTC
CDR3: CASSQETIAKQYF
size: -
V: TRBV14
J: TRBJ2-7
length: 13
D: -

DNA: TGCGCCAGCACTATCGGGACGATTTCCTACAATGAGCAGTTCTTC
CDR3: CASTIGTISYNEQFF
size: few
V: TRBV5-1
J: TRBJ2-1
length: 15
D: -

DNA: TGTGCCAGCAGTTACAGGGGGCCTCAGCCCCAGCATTTT
CDR3: CASSYRGPQPQHF
size: -
V: TRBV2
J: TRBJ1-5
length: 13
D: TRBD1

DNA: TGTGCCAGCAGCTTGTCTCGGGGGAACTATGGCTACACCTTC
CDR3: CASSLSRGNYGYTF
size: -
V: TRBV7-2
J: TRBJ1-2
length: 14
D: -

DNA: TGTGCCATCAGGGACAGGGGGGAGACCCAGTACTTC
CDR3: CAIRDRGETQYF
size: once
V: TRBV10-3
J: TRBJ2-5
length: 12
D: TRBD1

DNA: TGTGCCAGCAGCTTATTTGGTCTAATGAACACTGAAGCTTTCTTT
CDR3: CASSLFGLMNTEAFF
size: -
V: TRBV6-6
J: TRBJ1-1
length: 15
D: -

DNA: TGTGCCATCACGGGGGGGGTCTACAATGAGCAGTTCTTC
CDR3: CAITGGVYNEQFF
size: -
V: TRBV10-3
J: TRBJ2-1
length: 13
D: TRBD2

DNA: TGTGCCAGCAGTTCGGCCAGGGGAGGCACCGGGGAGCTGTTTTTT
CDR3: CASSSARGGTGELFF
size: -
V: TRBV28
J: TRBJ2-2
length: 15
D: -

DNA: TGTGCCAGCAGCTCCGAAGCGGACGGAATCTACGAGCAGTACTTC
CDR3: CASSSEADGIYEQYF
size: few
V: TRBV7-2
J: TRBJ2-7
length: 15
D: -

DNA: TGCGCCAGCAGCCAAGTTTCGTTCACTAGCGGCCCAACTGGGGAAAACATTCAGTACTTC
CDR3: CASSQVSFTSGPTGENIQYF
size: few
V: TRBV4-1
J: TRBJ2-4
length: 20
D: TRBD2

DNA: TGCGCCAGCAGCTTACAGGGATGGCAAGAGACCCAGTACTTC
CDR3: CASSLQGWQETQYF
size: -
V: TRBV5-1
J: TRBJ2-5
length: 14
D: -

DNA: TGCGCCAGCAGCCAAACTTCCTACGAGCAGTACTTC
CDR3: CASSQTSYEQYF
size: -
V: TRBV5-1
J: TRBJ2-7
length: 12
D: -

DNA: TGCGCCAGCAGCCACGGGCACGAGCAGTACTTC
CDR3: CASSHGHEQYF
size: -
V: TRBV4-1
J: TRBJ2-7
length: 11
D: -

DNA: TGTGCCAGCAGCTCTAAGAGGGGGGCGGAGACCCAGTACTTC
CDR3: CASSSKRGAETQYF
size: few
V: TRBV13
J: TRBJ2-5
length: 14
D: -

DNA: TGTGCCAGCAGCGTGAGCGGGGGGGCTAGTGAGCAGTTCTTC
CDR3: CASSVSGGASEQFF
size: -
V: TRBV9
J: TRBJ2-1
length: 14
D: TRBD2

DNA: TGTGCCAGCAGCCGGGACGGGAACACTGAAGCTTTCTTT
CDR3: CASSRDGNTEAFF
size: -
V: TRBV9
J: TRBJ1-1
length: 13
D: -

DNA: TGTGCCATCAGTGTGCTCCCTCAGGGGTTCCAAACGACCAACTATGGCTACACCTTC
CDR3: CAISVLPQGFQTTNYGYTF
size: -
V: TRBV10-3
J: TRBJ1-2
length: 19
D: -

DNA: TGTGCCAGCAGCTTAGACAGCGGCAATCAGCCCCAGCATTTT
CDR3: CASSLDSGNQPQHF
size: -
V: TRBV7-2
J: TRBJ1-5
length: 14
D: -

DNA: TGTGCCTGGAGTGTATCGAACCCTCCCGGGACCCAGTACTTC
CDR3: CAWSVSNPPGTQYF
size: -
V: TRBV30
J: TRBJ2-5
length: 14
D: -

DNA: TGTGCCAGCAGCAAGGGTGTAGCGGGAAGCTCCTACAATGAGCAGTTCTTC
CDR3: CASSKGVAGSSYNEQFF
size: few
V: TRBV21-1
J: TRBJ2-1
length: 17
D: -

DNA: TGTGCCAGCAGCTTAGCCCGGACAGGGGGAGTCTACAATGAGCAGTTCTTC
CDR3: CASSLARTGGVYNEQFF
size: few
V: TRBV7-2
J: TRBJ2-1
length: 17
D: TRBD1

DNA: TGTGCCAGCAGCCAGGAAAGGGGCAAGGTTACTCAGTTCTTC
CDR3: CASSQERGKVTQFF
size: -
V: TRBV2
J: TRBJ2-1
length: 14
D: -

DNA: TGTGCCATCAGCCATCCGACAGGGGCCGAGGCCTATGGCTACACCTTC
CDR3: CAISHPTGAEAYGYTF
size: few
V: TRBV10-3
J: TRBJ1-2
length: 16
D: TRBD1

DNA: TGTGCCAGCAGCTTAGACGGAGGGGTCCTCTACGAGCAGTACTTC
CDR3: CASSLDGGVLYEQYF
size: once
V: TRBV11-2
J: TRBJ2-7
length: 15
D: -

DNA: TGTGCCAGCAGCCTACAGGAAAATCAGCCCCAGCATTTT
CDR3: CASSLQENQPQHF
size: -
V: TRBV7-9
J: TRBJ1-5
length: 13
D: -

DNA: TGTGCCAGCAGCACTAGCGGGAGGAGCTCCTACAATGAGCAGTTCTTC
CDR3: CASSTSGRSSYNEQFF
size: -
V: TRBV9
J: TRBJ2-1
length: 16
D: TRBD2

DNA: TGTGCCTGGAGTGTCTCAGGGGCGGTTGGCTACACCTTC
CDR3: CAWSVSGAVGYTF
size: -
V: TRBV30
J: TRBJ1-2
length: 13
D: -

DNA: TGTGCCAGCAGTAACAGACTAGCGTCCTACAATGAGCAGTTCTTC
CDR3: CASSNRLASYNEQFF
size: few
V: TRBV27
J: TRBJ2-1
length: 15
D: TRBD2

DNA: TGTGCCAGCAGCTTAGAGCATACGCAGTATTTT
CDR3: CASSLEHTQYF
size: few
V: TRBV7-9
J: TRBJ2-3
length: 11
D: -

DNA: TGTGCCAGCAGTGAAGCGGGGACAGCGTACAATGAGCAGTTCTTC
CDR3: CASSEAGTAYNEQFF
size: -
V: TRBV6-1
J: TRBJ2-1
length: 15
D: TRBD1

DNA: TGTGCCTGGAGTAGTACTAACAATCAGCCCCAGCATTTT
CDR3: CAWSSTNNQPQHF
size: few
V: TRBV30
J: TRBJ1-5
length: 13
D: -

DNA: TGTGCCAGCAGTCAGGGGACAGGGGGCGGAAAAGAGACCCAGTACTTC
CDR3: CASSQGTGGGKETQYF
size: few
V: TRBV27
J: TRBJ2-5
length: 16
D: TRBD1

DNA: TGTGCCAGCTCTCGAATTTTGGGAGGGTACGAGGACACCATATATTTT
CDR3: CASSRILGGYEDTIYF
size: -
V: TRBV25-1
J: TRBJ1-3
length: 16
D: -

DNA: TGTGCCAGCAGTGTTCTGGCCAGGACTGAAGCTTTCTTT
CDR3: CASSVLARTEAFF
size: -
V: TRBV2
J: TRBJ1-1
length: 13
D: -

DNA: TGTGCCAGCAGCTCTCGACTACGGGGCACTGAAGCTTTCTTT
CDR3: CASSSRLRGTEAFF
size: few
V: TRBV21-1
J: TRBJ1-1
length: 14
D: -

DNA: TGTGCCAGCTCACCCCCGGGGGCCTACAATGAGCAGTTCTTC
CDR3: CASSPPGAYNEQFF
size: -
V: TRBV18
J: TRBJ2-1
length: 14
D: -

DNA: TGCGCCAGCAGCCAAGATCGGGGGAACCGAGGTTCACCCCTCCACTTT
CDR3: CASSQDRGNRGSPLHF
size: few
V: TRBV4-3
J: TRBJ1-6
length: 16
D: -

DNA: TGTGCCAGCAGCTCTAGAAGCCCTAACGTTGAAAAACTGTTTTTT
CDR3: CASSSRSPNVEKLFF
size: -
V: TRBV6-5
J: TRBJ1-4
length: 15
D: -

DNA: TGTGCCATCGGGACAGCAAAGGCCGGGGAGCTGTTTTTT
CDR3: CAIGTAKAGELFF
size: few
V: TRBV28
J: TRBJ2-2
length: 13
D: TRBD1

DNA: TGTGCCTGGAGTGTACTAAGGGCCACCGGGGAGCTGTTTTTT
CDR3: CAWSVLRATGELFF
size: -
V: TRBV30
J: TRBJ2-2
length: 14
D: -

DNA: TGTGCCTGGAGTGTAGGCCGGGAGCAGTTCTTC
CDR3: CAWSVGREQFF
size: -
V: TRBV30
J: TRBJ2-1
length: 11
D: -

DNA: TGTGCCAGCAGCCCCGAGGGGACAGGTAACTACGAGCAGTACTTC
CDR3: CASSPEGTGNYEQYF
size: few
V: TRBV6-5
J: TRBJ2-7
length: 15
D: TRBD1

DNA: TGTGCCATCAGTGAGTCGAACAGGGAAGAGACCCAGTACTTC
CDR3: CAISESNREETQYF
size: -
V: TRBV10-3
J: TRBJ2-5
length: 14
D: -

DNA: TGTGCCAGTGCGGTGGGGCTAGCGGGATATGAGCAGTTCTTC
CDR3: CASAVGLAGYEQFF
size: -
V: TRBV19
J: TRBJ2-1
length: 14
D: TRBD2

DNA: TGTGCCAGCAGTGAACAGCAAGAGACCCAGTACTTC
CDR3: CASSEQQETQYF
size: -
V: TRBV6-1
J: TRBJ2-5
length: 12
D: -

DNA: TGTGCCAGCAAGAGAATCGGGAACTATGGCTACACCTTC
CDR3: CASKRIGNYGYTF
size: once
V: TRBV2
J: TRBJ1-2
length: 13
D: -

DNA: TGTGCCTGGAGTGCCCTCGACGAGCAGTACTTC
CDR3: CAWSALDEQYF
size: few
V: TRBV30
J: TRBJ2-7
length: 11
D: -

DNA: TGCGCCAGCAGCTTGGAGCAGGGCTTGAACACTGAAGCTTTCTTT
CDR3: CASSLEQGLNTEAFF
size: few
V: TRBV5-1
J: TRBJ1-1
length: 15
D: -

DNA: TGTGCCAGCAGCCAAGACAGAACTGAGCAGTTCTTC
CDR3: CASSQDRTEQFF
size: -
V: TRBV4-2
J: TRBJ2-1
length: 12
D: -

DNA: TGTGCCAGCAGCCTGGGGGACGGCACCTACGAGCAGTACTTC
CDR3: CASSLGDGTYEQYF
size: few
V: TRBV7-9
J: TRBJ2-7
length: 14
D: -

DNA: TGCAGCGCCTCAGTGGGCAGGCGAACAGATACGCAGTATTTT
CDR3: CSASVGRRTDTQYF
size: few
V: TRBV29-1
J: TRBJ2-3
length: 14
D: -